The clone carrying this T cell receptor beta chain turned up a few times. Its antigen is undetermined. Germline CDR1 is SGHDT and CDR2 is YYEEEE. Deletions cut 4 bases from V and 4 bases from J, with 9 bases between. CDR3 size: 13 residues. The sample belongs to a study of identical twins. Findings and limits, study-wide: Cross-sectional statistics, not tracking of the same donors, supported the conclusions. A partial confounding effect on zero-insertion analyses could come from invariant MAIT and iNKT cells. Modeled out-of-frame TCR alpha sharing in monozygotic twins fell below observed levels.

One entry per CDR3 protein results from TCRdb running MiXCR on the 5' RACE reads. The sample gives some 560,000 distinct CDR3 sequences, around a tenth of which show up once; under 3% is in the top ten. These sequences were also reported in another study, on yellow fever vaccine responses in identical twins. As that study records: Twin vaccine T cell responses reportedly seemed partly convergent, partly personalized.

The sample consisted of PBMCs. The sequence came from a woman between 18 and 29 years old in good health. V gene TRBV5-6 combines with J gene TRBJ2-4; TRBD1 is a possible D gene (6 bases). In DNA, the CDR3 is TGTGCCAGCAGCGCGGACAGAAAAAACATTCAGTACTTC. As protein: CASSADRKNIQYF.